The present entry profiles one T cell receptor beta chain with its context. This specimen belongs to a study of OX40 agonist ivuxolimab in advanced cancers. V lost 5 bases, J lost 4 bases, and 9 bases stayed unmatched. The CDR3 sequence is 15 residues long. The germline gives CDR1 SGHAT, CDR2 FQNNGV. TCRdb's copy holds only in-frame clones and misses some; the assay was immunoSEQ multiplex PCR. Of 60,000 to 95,000 clones in the sample, 85% to 90% were seen once. The V and J genes are TRBV11-2 and TRBJ1-1; 8 nucleotides agree with TRBD1. This receptor was taken from an adult with an advanced solid tumor such as melanoma, head and neck, liver or kidney cancer. The sample in question was CD4+ or CD8+ T cells sorted from blood, obtained in a trial of the OX40 agonist ivuxolimab. CDR3 sequence (DNA): TGTGCCAGCAGCACCTACAGGGGGGAAGGCACTGAAGCTTTCTTT. It yields the protein CASSTYRGEGTEAFF.